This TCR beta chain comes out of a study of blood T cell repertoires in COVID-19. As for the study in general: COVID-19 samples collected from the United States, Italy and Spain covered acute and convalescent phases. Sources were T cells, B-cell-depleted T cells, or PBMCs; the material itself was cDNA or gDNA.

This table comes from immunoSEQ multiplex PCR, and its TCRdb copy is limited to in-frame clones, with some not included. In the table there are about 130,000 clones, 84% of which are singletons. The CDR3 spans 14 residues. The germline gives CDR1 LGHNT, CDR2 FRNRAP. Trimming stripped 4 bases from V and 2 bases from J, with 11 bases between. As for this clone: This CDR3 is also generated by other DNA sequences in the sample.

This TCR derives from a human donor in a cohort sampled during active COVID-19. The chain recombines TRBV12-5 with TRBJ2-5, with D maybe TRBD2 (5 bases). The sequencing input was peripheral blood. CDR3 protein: CASGSLAAQETQYF. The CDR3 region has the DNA TGTGCTAGTGGTTCCCTAGCAGCACAAGAGACCCAGTACTTC.